A single sample is the source of the 19 T cell receptor beta chains below, sequenced in a study of blood T cell repertoires in COVID-19. Assay: immunoSEQ multiplex PCR; the TCRdb copy retains only in-frame clones and omits some. The repertoire includes roughly 250,000 clones, 85% to 90% of them detected once, and 3.7% sits in the top ten. Sample: peripheral blood. These receptors all come from a woman between 40 and 55 years old with acute or convalescent COVID-19.

The chain links TRBV5-1 to TRBJ1-2; 11 bases are shared with TRBD1. This CDR3 has 16 residues. Per the germline V gene, CDR1 is SGHRS and CDR2 is YFSETQ. Unmatched junction bases numbered 11, after V lost 4 bases and J lost 6 bases. CDR3 DNA sequence: TGCGCCAGCAGCCTGACTCCCGGGACAGGGGGACATGGCTACACCTTC. Protein: CASSLTPGTGGHGYTF. The full variable domain, its missing parts supplied by reference TRBV5-1 and TRBJ1-2, is KAGVTQTPRYLIKTRGQQVTLSCSPISGHRSVSWYQQTPGQGLQFLFEYFSETQRNKGNFPGRFSGRQFSNSRSEMNVSTLELGDSALYLCASSLTPGTGGHGYTFGSGTRLTVV.

The J gene is TRBJ1-1, the V gene TRBV2; a possible D gene is TRBD1 (5 bases). The CDR3 has 13 residues. Trimming shortened V by 11 bases and J by 4 bases, and 17 bases separated the two germline ends. The V gene's germline CDR1 is SNHLY and CDR2 FYNNEI. The CDR3 protein is CASGQGEVTEAFF. DNA for the CDR3: TGTGCCTCCGGGCAAGGGGAGGTCACTGAAGCTTTCTTT.

This sequence joins TRBV5-6 and TRBJ2-3; D is unresolved. V was trimmed by 2 bases and J by 1 base, leaving 11 bases between them. Germline CDR1 reads SGHDT; CDR2 reads YYEEEE. This CDR3 spans 15 amino acids. The CDR3 spells CASSFDTFGTDTQYF. Written as DNA, the CDR3 is TGTGCCAGCAGCTTTGACACCTTTGGCACAGATACGCAGTATTTT.

V usage is TRBV23-1 and J usage is TRBJ1-4, with 8 bases aligning to TRBD1. TRBV23-1 is given ORF status, its function remaining uncertain. The junction had 12 bases not matched to a gene; V was cut back by 2 bases and J by 4 bases. This CDR3 region has 18 residues. The DNA for the CDR3 is TGCGCCAGCAGTCAAGGTTGGACAGGGATTGGTCATAATGAAAAACTGTTTTTT. Protein product: CASSQGWTGIGHNEKLFF.

The J gene is TRBJ2-1, the V gene TRBV11-2; D gene uncertain. This CDR3 has 13 residues. Germline V gene sequence: CDR1 SGHAT, CDR2 FQNNGV. V shed 4 bases and J shed 4 bases, with 8 bases lying between them. CDR3 sequence (DNA): TGTGCCAGCAGCTCGGTCGGGTACAATGAGCAGTTCTTC. Residues: CASSSVGYNEQFF.

The chain joins TRBV7-7 to TRBJ1-4; TRBD1 is a possible D gene (5 bases). V was clipped by 5 bases and J by 5 bases, with 15 bases between them. Germline V gene sequence: CDR1 SSHAT, CDR2 FNYEAQ (reference sequence). The CDR3 sequence is 15 residues long. CDR3 residues: CASSPGRGGNEKLFF. The CDR3 DNA is TGTGCCAGCAGCCCTGGACGGGGGGGGAATGAAAAACTGTTTTTT.

The chain is built from TRBV6-6 and TRBJ1-2, with TRBD1 identical over 7 bases. The ends lost 0 bases at V and 5 bases at J; junction bases unmatched: 3. Germline V gives CDR1 MNHNY, CDR2 SVGAGI (reference sequence). CDR3 length equals 14 residues. The CDR3 DNA reads as TGTGCCAGCAGTTACTCCGGCAGGGGGTATGGCTACACCTTC. Translating gives CASSYSGRGYGYTF.

The count of this clone is one. V and J are TRBV6-5 and TRBJ2-3; 8 nucleotides match TRBD2. Germline V lookup: CDR1 MNHEY, CDR2 SVGAGI. V lost 10 bases and J lost 4; bases outside the gene matches: 7. This CDR3 is 13 amino acids long. DNA of the CDR3: TGTGCCACCAGAAGCGGGGGAGCAGATACGCAGTATTTT. Protein sequence: CATRSGGADTQYF.

J is TRBJ2-4 and V is TRBV30, with TRBD1 matching 11 bases. The CDR3 has 15 amino acids. The germline gives CDR1 GTSNPN, CDR2 SVGIG (reference sequence). Trimming removed 2 bases from V and 6 bases from J; junction bases left unmatched: 6. The CDR3 sequence: CAWSTPGTGGNIQYF. Written as DNA, the CDR3 is TGTGCCTGGAGTACCCCCGGGACAGGGGGAAACATTCAGTACTTC.

The rearrangement uses TRBV5-1 and TRBJ1-1; D may be TRBD1 (6 bases). The ends were cut back, 0 bases at V and 5 bases at J, with 11 bases in the middle. Germline loops: CDR1 SGHRS, CDR2 YFSETQ. This CDR3 comprises 14 residues. The CDR3 loop reads CASSLGGQSTEAFF. CDR3 DNA sequence: TGCGCCAGCAGCTTGGGAGGACAGTCTACTGAAGCTTTCTTT.

The chain has TRBV24-1 and TRBJ1-3; 8 nucleotides line up with TRBD1. The J segment lost 0 bases and the V segment lost 0 bases, leaving 15 bases of the junction unmatched. This CDR3 region has 21 residues. The V gene's germline CDR1 is KGHDR and CDR2 SFDVKD. The CDR3 is CATSDLPPDRELNYSGNTIYF. The DNA for the CDR3 is TGTGCCACCAGTGATTTGCCTCCGGACAGGGAACTGAATTACTCTGGAAACACCATATATTTT.

The chain is built from TRBV11-2 and TRBJ2-7, with a possible D match to TRBD1 (5 bases). The germline V and J ends were trimmed by 6 bases and 3 bases, with 12 bases remaining between them. The CDR3 extends over 13 amino acids. Germline lookup yields CDR1 SGHAT and CDR2 FQNNGV. CDR3 in amino acids: CASSWGQNYEQYV. As DNA, the CDR3 is TGTGCCAGCAGTTGGGGCCAGAACTACGAGCAGTACGTC.

V and J are TRBV7-2 and TRBJ2-3; TRBD2 matches 10 bases. CDR3 length: 20 amino acids. J was trimmed by 5 bases and V by 0 bases; bases with no gene match: 17. Germline values: CDR1 SGHTA, CDR2 FQGNSA. CDR3 sequence: CASSLALGLAGASMKDTQYF. The CDR3, as DNA: TGTGCCAGCAGCTTAGCGCTAGGGCTAGCGGGGGCCTCTATGAAAGATACGCAGTATTTT.

Here the CDR3 DNA reads TGTGCCAGCAGTTACTCGGGTCGGACTCCGGGGGGTGAGCAGTTCTTC. Protein: CASSYSGRTPGGEQFF. The chain links TRBV6-5 to TRBJ2-1; 7 bases line up with TRBD2. With 0 bases clipped from V and 9 bases from J, the junction kept 11 bases outside the gene matches. CDR1 is MNHEY and CDR2 is SVGAGI in the germline V gene. This CDR3 contains 16 residues.

The chain couples TRBV5-1 to TRBJ1-4, with D possibly TRBD1 on 5 matching bases. Trimming took 4 bases from V and 7 from J, leaving 20 bases between them. Germline CDR1 and CDR2: SGHRS and YFSETQ. This CDR3 is 16 amino acids long. Here the CDR3 reads CASSPPGTSSGEKLFF. The CDR3 DNA reads TGCGCCAGCAGCCCGCCAGGGACTTCTTCGGGTGAAAAACTGTTTTTT. The variable domain in full, with the rest retrieved from reference TRBV5-1 and TRBJ1-4, is KAGVTQTPRYLIKTRGQQVTLSCSPISGHRSVSWYQQTPGQGLQFLFEYFSETQRNKGNFPGRFSGRQFSNSRSEMNVSTLELGDSALYLCASSPPGTSSGEKLFFGSGTQLSVL.

V usage is TRBV19 and J usage is TRBJ2-1; 7 nucleotides align to TRBD1. The CDR3 runs to 13 residues. CDR1 LNHDA and CDR2 SQIVND come from the germline V gene (reference sequence). V trimming: 9 bases; J trimming: 4 bases; junction bases outside the gene matches: 6. CDR3 protein: CASGTAPYNEQFF. The CDR3 bases are TGTGCCAGCGGGACAGCACCTTACAATGAGCAGTTCTTC.

The chain couples TRBV19 to TRBJ2-1; TRBD1 matches at 7 bases. Germline CDR1 is LNHDA and CDR2 is SQIVND (reference sequence). V lost 8 bases and J lost 2; bases outside the gene matches: 9. The CDR3 totals 15 residues. CDR3 sequence: CASRSRQGAYNEQFF. DNA for the CDR3: TGTGCCAGTCGCTCTAGACAGGGTGCCTACAATGAGCAGTTCTTC.

V usage is TRBV2 and J usage is TRBJ2-7; 9 positions agree with TRBD2. In germline, CDR1 is SNHLY, CDR2 FYNNEI. The J segment lost 4 bases and the V segment lost 5 bases, leaving 6 bases of the junction unmatched. The CDR3 is 14 residues long. CDR3 sequence: CASSTSSGAYEQYV. CDR3 in DNA: TGTGCCAGCAGTACGTCTAGCGGGGCTTACGAGCAGTACGTC.

The V call is TRBV20-1, the J call TRBJ1-2; 7 nucleotides line up with TRBD1. The CDR3 length is 16 residues. CDR1 is DFQATT and CDR2 is SNEGSKA in the germline V gene (reference sequence). V trimming: 3 bases; J trimming: 9 bases; junction bases outside the gene matches: 19. As DNA, the CDR3 is TGCAGTGCTAGTAGTACCCCCTATGGGACAGTTGTCCGCTACACCTTC. Its protein product is CSASSTPYGTVVRYTF.